Listed here are 31 T cell receptor beta chains from one sample, sequenced in a study of cytomegalovirus exposure and HLA in healthy donors. Amplification used 60 Vbeta primers and 13 Jbeta primers. Profiled with immunoSEQ multiplex PCR; TCRdb holds only in-frame clones, not every one. The data hold 190,000 or so clones, with around 83% observed a single time. Material for sequencing was PBMCs. The receptors derive from a woman aged 45 to 65 in good health and CMV-seropositive.

The rearrangement joins TRBV7-9 to TRBJ1-1, with 7 bases lining up with TRBD1. The CDR3 spans 15 residues. V lost 5 bases to trimming and J lost 1 base; unmatched junction nucleotides: 7. The germline V gene has CDR1 SEHNR and CDR2 FQNEAQ (reference sequence). This CDR3 is CASSPRQGTNTEAFF. The DNA of the CDR3 is TGTGCCAGCAGCCCCCGACAGGGCACGAACACTGAAGCTTTCTTT.

CDR3 bases: TGTGCCAGCAGCGTAGAACAGGGAGTGTATGGCTACACCTTC. Translation gives CASSVEQGVYGYTF. The chain is built from TRBV9 and TRBJ1-2; the D gene is possibly TRBD1 (6 bases). The ends were cut back, 0 bases at V and 5 bases at J, with 11 bases in the middle. CDR1 is SGDLS, CDR2 YYNGEE, per germline. The CDR3 runs to 14 residues.

The CDR3 DNA sequence: TGTGCCAGCAGCGTGGAGGGAACCTACAATGAGCAGTTCTTC. Protein sequence: CASSVEGTYNEQFF. The chain carries TRBV11-2 and TRBJ2-1; possible D gene TRBD2, 6 bases. The V and J ends lost 5 bases and 2 bases respectively, with 10 bases between them. The CDR3 spans 14 residues. CDR1 is SGHAT, CDR2 FQNNGV, per germline.

The V and J genes are TRBV19 and TRBJ1-5; no clear D. Trimming removed 6 bases from V and 0 bases from J, with 9 bases in between. This CDR3 has 14 amino acids. Germline V gene lookup returns CDR1 LNHDA and CDR2 SQIVND (reference sequence). The CDR3 DNA is TGTGCCAGTAGGGGCGATTATAGCAATCAGCCCCAGCATTTT. It yields the protein CASRGDYSNQPQHF.

The rearrangement joins TRBV19 to TRBJ2-5, with 12 bases fitting TRBD2. V was clipped by 8 bases and J by 5 bases; unmatched bases: 6. This CDR3 comprises 14 residues. Germline V gene data show CDR1 as LNHDA and CDR2 as SQIVND (reference sequence). CDR3 in amino acids: CASGLAGGRETQYF. The CDR3 coding sequence is TGTGCCAGTGGCCTAGCGGGGGGGCGGGAGACCCAGTACTTC.

V gene TRBV5-5 combines with J gene TRBJ2-1; 11 positions match TRBD2. Germline V CDR1 and CDR2: SGHKS, YYEKEE (reference sequence). V was pared by 5 bases and J by 6 bases, with 7 bases of the junction left unmatched. The CDR3 is made up of 15 amino acids. In DNA, the CDR3 is TGTGCCAGCAGTTCCCTAGCGGGAGGCGCCAATGAGCAGTTCTTC. This encodes CASSSLAGGANEQFF.

The V gene is TRBV5-1, the J gene TRBJ2-3, with 7 nucleotides matching TRBD1. The CDR3 sequence is 15 residues long. V was clipped by 4 bases and J by 6 bases; unmatched bases: 11. Germline loops: CDR1 SGHRS, CDR2 YFSETQ. CDR3 in amino acids: CASSPTTGAADTQYF. CDR3 nucleotides: TGCGCCAGCAGCCCCACAACAGGGGCCGCGGATACGCAGTATTTT.

The count of this clone is one. V and J are TRBV10-2 and TRBJ2-7; D unclear. The CDR3 consists of 13 residues. The germline V gene has CDR1 WSHSY and CDR2 SAAADI. V was clipped by 6 bases and J by 4 bases, with 13 bases between them. CDR3 sequence reads: CASRHSPGYEQYF. In DNA form, the CDR3 reads TGCGCCAGCAGGCACTCCCCGGGTTACGAGCAGTACTTC.

The gene calls are TRBV9 and TRBJ1-3; 8 nucleotides line up with TRBD1. CDR1 is SGDLS, CDR2 YYNGEE, per germline. V shed 0 bases, J shed 0 bases, and the junction held 5 bases outside the gene matches. The CDR3 spans 17 residues. The CDR3 reads CASSVGTGFYSGNTIYF. The DNA for the CDR3 is TGTGCCAGCAGCGTAGGGACAGGGTTCTACTCTGGAAACACCATATATTTT.

V and J are TRBV5-4 and TRBJ2-4, with 7 bases that match TRBD2. The CDR3 is 12 amino acids. Germline V gene lookup returns CDR1 SGHNT and CDR2 YYREEE (reference sequence). CDR3 in amino acids: CAAGEWKNIQYF. CDR3 DNA: TGTGCTGCGGGGGAGTGGAAAAACATTCAGTACTTC.

The CDR3 reads CASSLVGAGNSPLHF. In DNA, the CDR3 is TGCGCCAGCAGCTTGGTAGGGGCCGGTAATTCACCCCTCCACTTT. J is TRBJ1-6 and V is TRBV5-1; a weak D match, TRBD1 (5 bases). Germline CDR1 reads SGHRS; CDR2 reads YFSETQ. The CDR3 sequence is 15 residues long. Trimming cost V 0 bases and J 6 bases, with 10 bases left between them.

V and J are TRBV9 and TRBJ2-2, with 7 nucleotides matching TRBD1. Unmatched junction bases numbered 7, after V lost 4 bases and J lost 4 bases. CDR1 is SGDLS, CDR2 YYNGEE, per germline. The CDR3 totals 15 residues. CDR3: CASSYRQGFTGELFF. The CDR3 nucleotides are TGTGCCAGCAGCTACCGACAGGGCTTCACCGGGGAGCTGTTTTTT.

This clone appeared once. J is TRBJ2-1 and V is TRBV18; 8 nucleotides agree with TRBD2. With 4 bases clipped from V and 2 bases from J, the junction kept 7 bases outside the gene matches. This CDR3 has 16 residues. Looked up from germline, CDR1 is KGHSH and CDR2 is LQKENI. CDR3 nucleotides: TGTGCCAGCTCACTAAGTTACGGGGGGGCCTACAATGAGCAGTTCTTC. It yields the protein CASSLSYGGAYNEQFF.

This chain joins TRBV5-1 and TRBJ2-5; a possible D gene is TRBD1 (6 bases). The CDR3 loop spans 14 amino acids. Germline CDR1 SGHRS, CDR2 YFSETQ. V was trimmed by 4 bases and J by 5 bases, leaving 15 bases between them. The CDR3 sequence is CASSVSGDSETQYF. CDR3 DNA sequence: TGCGCCAGCAGCGTCTCAGGGGATTCTGAGACCCAGTACTTC. The whole variable domain, remainder taken from reference TRBV5-1 and TRBJ2-5, is KAGVTQTPRYLIKTRGQQVTLSCSPISGHRSVSWYQQTPGQGLQFLFEYFSETQRNKGNFPGRFSGRQFSNSRSEMNVSTLELGDSALYLCASSVSGDSETQYFGPGTRLLVL.

In regard to this clone: The junction differs from germline at one of its ends, possibly a read error. The V gene is TRBV29-1, the J gene TRBJ2-1; 8 bases line up with TRBD2. The CDR3 is 13 residues long. Germline assignment: CDR1 SQVTM and CDR2 ANQGSEA. The CDR3 DNA reads TGCAGCGTGGCGGGGGGCTCCTACAGTGAGCAGTTCTTC. This translates into CSVAGGSYSEQFF.

This sequence joins TRBV28 and TRBJ2-5; possibly TRBD2 for D (6 bases). CDR1 is MDHEN and CDR2 is SYDVKM in the germline V gene. The length of the CDR3 is 15 residues. Trimming stripped 7 bases from V and 5 bases from J, with 20 bases between. The DNA for the CDR3 is TGTGCCAGCAATGAGGGACCGCGGAGCGGGGAGACCCAGTACTTC. This translates into CASNEGPRSGETQYF.

In DNA, the CDR3 is TGTGCCAGCAGTACCGAGGCTCAGCCCCAGCATTTT. This encodes CASSTEAQPQHF. V and J are TRBV6-6 and TRBJ1-5, with D unclear. CDR3 size: 12 residues. The V and J ends lost 5 bases and 6 bases respectively, with 8 bases between them. Germline CDR1 is MNHNY and CDR2 is SVGAGI (reference sequence).

In DNA form, the CDR3 reads TGTGCCATCAGGGACAGGGAGGTCGGGGAGCTGTTTTTT. Its protein is CAIRDREVGELFF. The V and J genes are TRBV10-3 and TRBJ2-2, with 8 bases identical to TRBD1. This CDR3 contains 13 residues. Trimming at V came to 6 bases and at J to 7 bases, leaving 4 bases not matched to a gene. Germline CDR1 and CDR2: ENHRY and SYGVKD.

This chain joins TRBV15 and TRBJ1-2, with TRBD1 identical over 7 bases. V trimming: 1 base; J trimming: 3 bases; junction bases outside the gene matches: 5. The CDR3 is made up of 15 amino acids. Germline CDR1 reads LNHNV; CDR2 reads YYDKDF (reference sequence). CDR3 in DNA: TGTGCCACCAGCAGAGGGAGGGGGACAGACTATGGCTACACCTTC. It encodes CATSRGRGTDYGYTF. Based on the CDR3 plus reference TRBV15 and TRBJ1-2, the full variable domain is DAMVIQNPRYQVTQFGKPVTLSCSQTLNHNVMYWYQQKSSQAPKLLFHYYDKDFNNEADTPDNFQSRRPNTSFCFLDIRSPGLGDTAMYLCATSRGRGTDYGYTFGSGTRLTVV.

J is TRBJ1-6 and V is TRBV28; D perhaps matches TRBD1 (6 bases). V was cut by 6 bases and J by 7 bases, with 13 bases left in between. The CDR3 extends over 14 amino acids. The germline CDR1 and CDR2 sequences are MDHEN and SYDVKM. The CDR3 sequence is CASREDRWNSPLHF. CDR3 in DNA: TGTGCCAGCAGGGAGGACAGATGGAATTCACCCCTCCACTTT.

V gene TRBV6-5 combines with J gene TRBJ1-6; 9 bases line up with TRBD1. Germline V gene data show CDR1 as MNHEY and CDR2 as SVGAGI. V shed 5 bases, J shed 10 bases, and the junction held 9 bases outside the gene matches. The CDR3 totals 15 residues. CDR3 coding DNA: TGTGCCAGCAGTCTATGGGACAGGGAGGACTCACCCCTCCACTTT. It codes for CASSLWDREDSPLHF.

This clone was found once. V is TRBV19 and J is TRBJ2-1, with D possibly matching TRBD2 (6 bases). The CDR3 consists of 14 residues. The germline CDR1 and CDR2 sequences are LNHDA and SQIVND (reference sequence). V was cut by 3 bases and J by 8 bases, with 14 bases left in between. CDR3 residues: CASSIRRGSDEQFF. In DNA, the CDR3 is TGTGCCAGTAGTATTCGCCGGGGGAGCGATGAGCAGTTCTTC.

V and J are TRBV23-1 and TRBJ2-2, with D possibly being TRBD2 (6 bases). TRBV23-1 is assigned to the ORF class and has an uncertain function. The CDR3 totals 15 residues. Trimming cost V 3 bases and J 5 bases, with 13 bases left between them. The CDR3 loop is CASSQSSVWTGELFF. The CDR3 nucleotides are TGCGCCAGCAGTCAGTCTAGCGTCTGGACCGGGGAGCTGTTTTTT.

V and J are TRBV27 and TRBJ2-7; 8 bases are a match to TRBD1. Germline CDR1 reads MNHEY; CDR2 reads SMNVEV (reference sequence). The CDR3 spans 16 residues. Trimming at V came to 4 bases and at J to 0 bases, leaving 8 bases not matched to a gene. For the CDR3, the DNA is TGTGCCAGCAGTTGGACAGGGCTAAGGAGCTCCTACGAGCAGTACTTC. As protein: CASSWTGLRSSYEQYF.

CDR3 loop: CASSLNRGGYQPQHF. In nucleotides, the CDR3 is TGTGCCAGCAGCCTAAACAGGGGGGGCTATCAGCCCCAGCATTTT. V usage is TRBV6-5 and J usage is TRBJ1-5, with TRBD1 identical over 8 bases. This CDR3 contains 15 residues. The V gene end was trimmed by 6 bases and the J gene end by 5 bases; junction bases not matched to a gene: 9. In germline, CDR1 is MNHEY, CDR2 SVGAGI.

The chain couples TRBV10-3 to TRBJ1-4; the D is unclear. The CDR3 extends over 14 amino acids. V lost 4 bases to trimming and J lost 5 bases, with 11 bases between them. Germline values: CDR1 ENHRY, CDR2 SYGVKD. The CDR3, as DNA: TGTGCCATCAGTGCCGGGGAGAGGAATGAAAAACTGTTTTTT. Residues: CAISAGERNEKLFF.

V is TRBV7-9 and J is TRBJ2-2; D remains unclear. CDR3 length: 17 residues. Trimming removed 1 base from V and 0 bases from J, with 12 bases in between. Germline V gives CDR1 SEHNR, CDR2 FQNEAQ (reference sequence). The CDR3: CASSLDTHRANTGELFF. CDR3 DNA: TGTGCCAGCAGCTTAGATACACACAGAGCGAACACCGGGGAGCTGTTTTTT.

The chain links TRBV23-1 to TRBJ1-1; D not certain. TRBV23-1 is filed as an ORF, its function uncertain. V shed 6 bases and J shed 1 base, with 15 bases lying between them. The CDR3 loop spans 15 amino acids. CDR3 nucleotide sequence: TGCGCCAGCAGCGGAGTGGATGATTGGAACACTGAAGCTTTCTTT. This translates into CASSGVDDWNTEAFF.

As regards this clone: Other DNA variants within this sample encode the same CDR3. For the CDR3, the DNA is TGCGCCAGCAGCCAAGCACCAGGGGGATCCTACGAGCAGTACTTC. This gives the protein CASSQAPGGSYEQYF. The V call is TRBV4-3, the J call TRBJ2-7; 7 bases agree with TRBD1. After removal of 1 base from V and 1 base from J, the junction contained 4 bases not matched to a gene. The CDR3 loop spans 15 amino acids. In germline, CDR1 is LGHNA, CDR2 YSLEER.

This clone has just a few counts. The V and J genes are TRBV28 and TRBJ2-5; possible D gene TRBD2, 5 bases. Trimming removed 6 bases from V and 7 bases from J, with 9 bases in between. CDR3 length equals 11 residues. The V gene's germline CDR1 is MDHEN and CDR2 SYDVKM. In DNA, the CDR3 is TGTGCCAGCAGGGGGAGAGGGACCCAGTACTTC. Its protein product is CASRGRGTQYF.

This sequence joins TRBV9 and TRBJ2-1, with unresolved D. V was trimmed by 0 bases and J by 2 bases, leaving 9 bases between them. The CDR3 has 15 amino acids. From germline, CDR1 is SGDLS and CDR2 YYNGEE. The CDR3 DNA sequence: TGTGCCAGCAGCGTAGCGGTCCTTACCTACAATGAGCAGTTCTTC. Its protein is CASSVAVLTYNEQFF.